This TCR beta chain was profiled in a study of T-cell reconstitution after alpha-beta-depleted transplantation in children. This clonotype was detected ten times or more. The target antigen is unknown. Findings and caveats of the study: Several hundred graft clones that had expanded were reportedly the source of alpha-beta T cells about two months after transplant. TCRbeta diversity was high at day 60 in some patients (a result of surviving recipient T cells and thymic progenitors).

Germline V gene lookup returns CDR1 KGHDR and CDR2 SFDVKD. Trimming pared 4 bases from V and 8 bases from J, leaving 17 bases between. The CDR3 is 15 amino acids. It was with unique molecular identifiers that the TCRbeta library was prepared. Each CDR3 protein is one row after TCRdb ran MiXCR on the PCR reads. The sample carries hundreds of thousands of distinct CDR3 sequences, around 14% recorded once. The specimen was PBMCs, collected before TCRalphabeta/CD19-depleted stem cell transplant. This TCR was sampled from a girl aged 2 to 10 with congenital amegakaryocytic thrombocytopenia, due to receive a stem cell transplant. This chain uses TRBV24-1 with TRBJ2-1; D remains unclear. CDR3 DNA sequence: TGTGCCACCAGTGACCCAAACAGACGGATCGATGAGCAGTTCTTC. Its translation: CATSDPNRRIDEQFF.